This T cell receptor (beta chain) was profiled in a study of CXCR3-negative and CXCR3-positive naive CD8 T cells. Overall study: There were around 140 million TRB reads altogether, and each library had about 1.5 +/- 0.3 million of them.

For this clonotype: Its antigen is unidentified.

Triplicate sorts, approximately 290,000 cells apiece, were made for each CD8+ T cell subset. In germline, CDR1 is SGHRS, CDR2 YFSETQ. CDR3 length: 13 residues. In preparing the TRB cDNA libraries, 5' RACE with UMI labels was used. TCRdb re-called the 5' RACE reads; one entry per CDR3 protein, DNA not given. Its table lists about 40,000 distinct CDR3 sequences. Points from the study as a whole: Researchers reported similar TRBV-TRBJ usage in naive CXCR3-negative and CXCR3-positive cells, though memory differed.

The receptor's source is a human donor in good health. Some clones in this sample may be carry-over from other donors' samples. The V and J genes are TRBV5-1 and TRBJ2-3. Specimen: memory CD8+ T cells from blood. The CDR3 loop is CASSLASPDTQYF.